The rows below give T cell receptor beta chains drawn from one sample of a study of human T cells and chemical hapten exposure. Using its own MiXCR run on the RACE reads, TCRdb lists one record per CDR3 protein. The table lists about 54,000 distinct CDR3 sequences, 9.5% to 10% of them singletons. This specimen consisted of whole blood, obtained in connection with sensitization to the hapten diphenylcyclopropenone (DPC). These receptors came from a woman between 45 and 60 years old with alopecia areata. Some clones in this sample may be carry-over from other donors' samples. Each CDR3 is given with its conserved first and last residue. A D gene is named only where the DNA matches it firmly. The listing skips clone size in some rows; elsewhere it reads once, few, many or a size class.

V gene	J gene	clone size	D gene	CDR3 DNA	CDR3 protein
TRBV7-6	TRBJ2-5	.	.	TGTGCCAGCAGCTTAATCCAGGATACCCAAGAGACCCAGTACTTC	CASSLIQDTQETQYF
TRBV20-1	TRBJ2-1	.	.	TGCAGTGCTAGAGTAACCGGGTCCTCTTACAATGAGCAGTTCTTC	CSARVTGSSYNEQFF
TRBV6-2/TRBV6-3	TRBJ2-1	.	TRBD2	TGTGCCAGCAGTTACGCCAGGACTAGCGGGACGCAGTTCTTC	CASSYARTSGTQFF
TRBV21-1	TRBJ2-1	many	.	TGTGCCATCCGGGACAGGGTCTTCGATGAGCAGTTCTTC	CAIRDRVFDEQFF
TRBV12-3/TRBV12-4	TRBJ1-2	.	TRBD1	TGTGCCAGCAGTCAAGACAGGGACAATGGCTACACCTTC	CASSQDRDNGYTF
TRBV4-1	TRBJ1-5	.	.	TGCGCCAGCAGCCAAGTAACGAATCAGCCCCAGCATTTT	CASSQVTNQPQHF
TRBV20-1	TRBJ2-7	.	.	TGCAGTGCGCGACTCACTAGCTCCTACGAGCAGTACTTC	CSARLTSSYEQYF
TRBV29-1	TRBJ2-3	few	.	TGCAGCGTTGTTGTGGACAGTCAATACACAGATACGCAGTATTTT	CSVVVDSQYTDTQYF
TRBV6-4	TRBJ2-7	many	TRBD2	TGTGCCAGCAGTGACTCGATACGCGTCAAGTCTAGCGGGGATTCCTACGAGCAGTACTTC	CASSDSIRVKSSGDSYEQYF
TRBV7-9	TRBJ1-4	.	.	TGTGCCAGCGGATTACAGGGTAATGAAAAACTGTTTTTT	CASGLQGNEKLFF
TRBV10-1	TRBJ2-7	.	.	TGCGCCAGCAGCCTTACACGTCCGGAGATGGAGCAGTACTTC	CASSLTRPEMEQYF
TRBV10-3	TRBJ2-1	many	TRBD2	TGTGCCATCAGTGATAGTCTAGCGGACAATGAGCAGTTCTTC	CAISDSLADNEQFF
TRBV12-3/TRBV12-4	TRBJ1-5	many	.	TGTGCCAGCAGTTTCCCAGGGAACAATCAGCCCCAGCATTTT	CASSFPGNNQPQHF
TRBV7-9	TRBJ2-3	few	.	TGTGCCAGCAGCAAAGACTGGACCACAGATACGCAGTATTTT	CASSKDWTTDTQYF
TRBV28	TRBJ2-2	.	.	TGTGCCAGCAGTTATGGCGGGGAGCTGTTTTTT	CASSYGGELFF
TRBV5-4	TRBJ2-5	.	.	TGTGCCAGCAGCTTGGGGGGCCCCCAAGAGACCCAGTACTTC	CASSLGGPQETQYF
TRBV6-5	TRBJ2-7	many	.	TGTGCCAGCAGTTACGACGCGGACTACGAGCAGTACTTC	CASSYDADYEQYF
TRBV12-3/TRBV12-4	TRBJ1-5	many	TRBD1	TGTGCCAGCAGTGAGGGGACAGGGACTAATCAGCCCCAGCATTTT	CASSEGTGTNQPQHF
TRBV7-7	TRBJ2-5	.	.	TGTGCCAGCAGCGGACTTTTGGAGACCCAGTACTTC	CASSGLLETQYF
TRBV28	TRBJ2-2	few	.	TGTGCCACCATCGGACCCCCGAACACCGGGGAGCTGTTTTTT	CATIGPPNTGELFF
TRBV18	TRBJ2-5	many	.	TGTGCCAGCTCACCAGCCCGCGCCCAAGAGACCCAGTACTTC	CASSPARAQETQYF
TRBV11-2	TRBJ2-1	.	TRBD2	TGTGCCAGCAGCTCAAGACTAGCGGGGGGCTACTCCTACAATGAGCAGTTCTTC	CASSSRLAGGYSYNEQFF
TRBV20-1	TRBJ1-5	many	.	TGCAGTGCGCCGCGGAATGGCAATCAGCCCCAGCATTTT	CSAPRNGNQPQHF
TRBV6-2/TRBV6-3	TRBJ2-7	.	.	TGTGCCAGCAGTTCCCTGCCAGTCGCCAGAGGGTATCGGGACGAGCAGTACTTC	CASSSLPVARGYRDEQYF
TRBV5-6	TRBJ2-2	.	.	TGTGCCAGCAGCGGCACCGGGGAGCTGTTTTTT	CASSGTGELFF
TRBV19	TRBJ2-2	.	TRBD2	TGTGCCAGTACTATGCTAGCGGGGGCCTACACCGGGGAGCTGTTTTTT	CASTMLAGAYTGELFF
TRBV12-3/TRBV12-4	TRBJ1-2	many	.	TGTGCCAGCAGTTTAGGCCCTCAGAGGGCTAACTATGGCTACACCTTC	CASSLGPQRANYGYTF
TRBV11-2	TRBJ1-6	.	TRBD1	TGTGCCAGCAGCTTACAGGGACAGGGAAATTCACCCCTCCACTTT	CASSLQGQGNSPLHF
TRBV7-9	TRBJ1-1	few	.	TGTGCCAGCAGCCCACGGCAGGGAAGGACTGAAGCTTTCTTT	CASSPRQGRTEAFF
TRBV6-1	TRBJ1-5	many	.	TGTGCCAGCAGTCCGGGACACCTTAGCAATCAGCCCCAGCATTTT	CASSPGHLSNQPQHF
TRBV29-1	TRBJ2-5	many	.	TGCAGCATCAGGCGGACAGCGTCCATCCAAGAGACCCAGTACTTC	CSIRRTASIQETQYF
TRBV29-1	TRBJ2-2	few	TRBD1	TGCAGCTTGAGACCGGGACAGGGGGCCGGGGAGCTGTTTTTT	CSLRPGQGAGELFF
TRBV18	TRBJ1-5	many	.	TGTGCCAGCTCACCGACGGAAAACCTCAATCAGCCCCAGCATTTT	CASSPTENLNQPQHF
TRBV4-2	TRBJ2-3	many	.	TGTGCCAGCAGCCAAGAAGGGCGGTCAGATACGCAGTATTTT	CASSQEGRSDTQYF
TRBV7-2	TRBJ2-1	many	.	TGTGCCAGCAGCTTAGCGCTTGTCCAGAATGAGCAGTTCTTC	CASSLALVQNEQFF
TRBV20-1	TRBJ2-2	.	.	TGCAGTGCTAGAGCGGGACACACTACCGGTGAGCTGTTTTTT	CSARAGHTTGELFF
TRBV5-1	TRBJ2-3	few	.	TGCGCCAGCAGCGGTGGATCGATCGCGTCGGCAGATACGCAGTATTTT	CASSGGSIASADTQYF
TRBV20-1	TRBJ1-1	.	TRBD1	TGCAGTACCAGGAGGGACAGGGGGCCTGCTTTCTTT	CSTRRDRGPAFF
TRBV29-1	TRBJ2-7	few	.	TGCAGCGTCTACAGTATCACCTCCTACGAGCAGTACTTC	CSVYSITSYEQYF
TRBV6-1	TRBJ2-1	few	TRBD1	TGTGCCATAGGGGGCAGGGGGCCCTACAATGAGCAGTTCTTC	CAIGGRGPYNEQFF
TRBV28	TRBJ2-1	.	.	TGTGCCAGCAGTTTTATCCAGGGGGGGTCCTACAATGAGCAGTTCTTC	CASSFIQGGSYNEQFF
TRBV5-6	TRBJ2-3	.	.	TGTGCCAGCAGCTTTTATCGGGGGCCAGGCACAGATACGCAGTATTTT	CASSFYRGPGTDTQYF
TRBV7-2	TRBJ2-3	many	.	TGTGCCAGCAACCCACTAGCAGGGGATACGCAGTATTTT	CASNPLAGDTQYF
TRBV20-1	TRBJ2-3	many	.	TGCAGTGCTAGAGAGGGACTTACCGCCCGTACTAGCACAGATACGCAGTATTTT	CSAREGLTARTSTDTQYF
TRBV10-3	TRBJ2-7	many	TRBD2	TGTGCCATCTCATGGGAGGGTGGCGAGCAGTACTTC	CAISWEGGEQYF
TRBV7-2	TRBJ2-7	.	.	TGTGCCAGCAGCTGGGGATCACTAGGGTGGTACGAGCAGTACTTC	CASSWGSLGWYEQYF
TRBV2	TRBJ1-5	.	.	TGTGCCAGCAGTGCAGGAACAGGGTTTGGTCAGCCCCAGCATTTT	CASSAGTGFGQPQHF
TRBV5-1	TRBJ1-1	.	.	TGCGCCAGCAGAACCCTGGGGGGAGACACTGAAGCTTTCTTT	CASRTLGGDTEAFF
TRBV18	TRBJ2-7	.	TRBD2	TGTGCCAGCTCACCTAATAGCGGGAGGGAGTTCTACGAGCAGTACTTC	CASSPNSGREFYEQYF
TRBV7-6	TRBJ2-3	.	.	TGTGCCAGCAGCTTATCCTATGCGGGCAACACAGATACGCAGTATTTT	CASSLSYAGNTDTQYF
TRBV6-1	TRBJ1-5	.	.	TGTGCCAGCAGTCCCCAGAAGGGGTCCAATCAGCCCCAGCATTTT	CASSPQKGSNQPQHF
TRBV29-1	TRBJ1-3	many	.	TGCAGCGTTGGGGGCGTTAACTCTGGAAACACCATATATTTT	CSVGGVNSGNTIYF
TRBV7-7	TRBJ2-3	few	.	TGTGCCAGCAGCCCATCTGGTGGCGGAACTGGGGGGGATACGCAGTATTTT	CASSPSGGGTGGDTQYF
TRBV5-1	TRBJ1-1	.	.	TGCGACAGCAGCCCTTCTACCAGCAGTGAAGCTTTCTTT	CDSSPSTSSEAFF